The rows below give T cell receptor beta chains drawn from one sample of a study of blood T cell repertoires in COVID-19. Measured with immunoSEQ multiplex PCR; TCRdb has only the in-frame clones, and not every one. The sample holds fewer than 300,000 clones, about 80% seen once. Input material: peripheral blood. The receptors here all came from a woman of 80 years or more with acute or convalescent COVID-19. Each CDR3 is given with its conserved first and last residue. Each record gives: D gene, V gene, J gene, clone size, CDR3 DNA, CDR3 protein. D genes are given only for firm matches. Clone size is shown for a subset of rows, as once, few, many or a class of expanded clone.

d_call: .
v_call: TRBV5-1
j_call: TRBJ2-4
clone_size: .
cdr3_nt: TGCGCCAGCAGCGCCGGCTGGGGGGAAAACATTCAGTACTTC
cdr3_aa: CASSAGWGENIQYF

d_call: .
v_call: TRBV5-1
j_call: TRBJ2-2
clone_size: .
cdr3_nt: TGCGCCAGCCGCCCGACTACTCCGAACACCGGGGAGCTGTTTTTT
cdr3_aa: CASRPTTPNTGELFF

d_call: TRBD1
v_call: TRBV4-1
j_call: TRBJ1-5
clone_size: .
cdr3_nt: TGCGCCAGCAGCCAAGAAAGGGGGCCTCAGCCCCAGCATTTT
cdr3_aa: CASSQERGPQPQHF

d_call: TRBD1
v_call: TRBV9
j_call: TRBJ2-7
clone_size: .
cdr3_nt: TGTGCCAGCAGCGTAGAAGGACAGGGAGTGCAGTACTTC
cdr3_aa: CASSVEGQGVQYF

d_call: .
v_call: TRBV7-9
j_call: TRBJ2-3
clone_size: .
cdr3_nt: TGTGCCAGCAGCACCCGGAGGGATACGCAGTATTTT
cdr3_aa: CASSTRRDTQYF

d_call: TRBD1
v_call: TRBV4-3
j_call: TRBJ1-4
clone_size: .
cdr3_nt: TGCGCCAGCAGCCAAGGACAGGGGGCTAATGAAAAACTGTTTTTT
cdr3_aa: CASSQGQGANEKLFF

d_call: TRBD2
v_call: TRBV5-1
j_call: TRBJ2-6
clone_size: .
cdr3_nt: TGCGCCAGCAGCCGCAGACTAGCGGCCAGCTCTGGGGCCAACGTCCTGACTTTC
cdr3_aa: CASSRRLAASSGANVLTF

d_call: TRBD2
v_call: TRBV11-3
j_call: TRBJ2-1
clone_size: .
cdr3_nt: TGTGCCAGCAGCTTATTAGGGACTAGCGGCTACAATGAGCAGTTCTTC
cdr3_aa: CASSLLGTSGYNEQFF

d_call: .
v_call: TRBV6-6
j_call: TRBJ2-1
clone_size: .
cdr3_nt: TGTGCCAGCAGTCCCCGGGGAGCGGTCGCAGCCCTTATGAAGCAGTTCTTC
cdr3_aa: CASSPRGAVAALMKQFF

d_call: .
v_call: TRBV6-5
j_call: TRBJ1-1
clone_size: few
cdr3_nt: TGTGCCAGCAGTTACCCTCCCGGGGGGAACACTGAAGCTTTCTTT
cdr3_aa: CASSYPPGGNTEAFF

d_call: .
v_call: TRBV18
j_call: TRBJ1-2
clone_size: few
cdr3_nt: TGTGCCAGCTCACCAGAAACAGGGTCCAACTATGGCTACACCTTC
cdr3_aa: CASSPETGSNYGYTF

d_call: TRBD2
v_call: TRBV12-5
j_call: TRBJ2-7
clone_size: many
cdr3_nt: TGTGCTAGTGGTTTGCTAATTAGGACACTAGCGGGAGCGGGCGAGCAGTACTTC
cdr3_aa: CASGLLIRTLAGAGEQYF

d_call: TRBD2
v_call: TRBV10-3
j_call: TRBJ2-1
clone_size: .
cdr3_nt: TGTGCCATCAGCACCGGGACTAGCGGGGTGTACAATGAGCAGTTCTTC
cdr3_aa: CAISTGTSGVYNEQFF

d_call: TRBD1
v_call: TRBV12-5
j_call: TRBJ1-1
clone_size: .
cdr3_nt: TGTGCTAGTGGTTCCGGGACAGGGTGGAACACTGAAGCTTTCTTT
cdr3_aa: CASGSGTGWNTEAFF

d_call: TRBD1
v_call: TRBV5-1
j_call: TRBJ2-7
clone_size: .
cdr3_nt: TGCGCCAGCAGCCCGACCGGGACAGGGGGCAACGAGCAGTACTTC
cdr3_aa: CASSPTGTGGNEQYF

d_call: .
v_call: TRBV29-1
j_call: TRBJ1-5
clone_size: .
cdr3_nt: TGCAGCGTTTGTACGGGAGTTGGCAATCAGCCCCAGCATTTT
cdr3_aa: CSVCTGVGNQPQHF

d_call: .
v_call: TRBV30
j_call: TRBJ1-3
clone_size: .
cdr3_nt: TGTGCCTGGAGTTTAGGAGGCAGGAGCTCTGGAAACACCATATATTTT
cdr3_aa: CAWSLGGRSSGNTIYF

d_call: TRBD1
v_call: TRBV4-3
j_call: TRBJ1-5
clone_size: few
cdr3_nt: TGCGCCAGCAGCCAAGATCCAGGACAGGGGGCCCAGCCCCAGCATTTT
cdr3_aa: CASSQDPGQGAQPQHF

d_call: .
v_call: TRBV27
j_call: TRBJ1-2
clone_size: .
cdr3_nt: TGTGCCAGCAGTTTATTGGCAGGGGCCGTCTATGGCTACACCTTC
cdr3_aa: CASSLLAGAVYGYTF

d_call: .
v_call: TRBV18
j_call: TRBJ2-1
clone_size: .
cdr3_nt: TGTGCCAGCTCACCAGGGGGCAACCCTACTACCTACAATGAGCAGTTCTTC
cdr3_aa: CASSPGGNPTTYNEQFF

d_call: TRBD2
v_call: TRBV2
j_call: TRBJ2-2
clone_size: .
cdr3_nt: TGTGCCAGCAGTGATCGCGGGGGGGCGAACACCGGGGAGCTGTTTTTT
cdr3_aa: CASSDRGGANTGELFF

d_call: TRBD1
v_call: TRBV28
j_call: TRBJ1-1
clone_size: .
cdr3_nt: TGTGCCAGCAGGGGGACAGGGTTGAGAGCTTTCTTT
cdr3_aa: CASRGTGLRAFF

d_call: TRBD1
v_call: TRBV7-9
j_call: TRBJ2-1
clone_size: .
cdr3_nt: TGTGCCAGCAGCTTTGGGACAGAATACAATGAGCAGTTCTTC
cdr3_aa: CASSFGTEYNEQFF

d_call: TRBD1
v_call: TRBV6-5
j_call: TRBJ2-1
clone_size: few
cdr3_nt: TGTGCCAGCAGTTTAGACAGGGGCATCTACAATGAGCAGTTCTTC
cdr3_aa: CASSLDRGIYNEQFF

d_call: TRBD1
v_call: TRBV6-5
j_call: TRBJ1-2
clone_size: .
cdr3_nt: TGTGCCAGCAGTCAGGACAGGGGGATGTATGGCTACACCTTC
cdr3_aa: CASSQDRGMYGYTF

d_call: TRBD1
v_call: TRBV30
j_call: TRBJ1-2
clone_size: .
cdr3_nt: TGTGCCTGGGGACAGGGTATGGGCTATGGCTACACCTTC
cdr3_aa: CAWGQGMGYGYTF

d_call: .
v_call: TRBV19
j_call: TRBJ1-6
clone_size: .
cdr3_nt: TGTGCCAGTTCGAGGCAGGGGAATTCACCCCTCCACTTT
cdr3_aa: CASSRQGNSPLHF

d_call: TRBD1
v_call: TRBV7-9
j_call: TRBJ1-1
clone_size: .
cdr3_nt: TGTGCCAGCAGCTACGAAAGCAGGGGGACGGCTTTCTTT
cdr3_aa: CASSYESRGTAFF

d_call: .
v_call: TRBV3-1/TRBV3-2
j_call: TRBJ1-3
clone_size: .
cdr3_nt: TGTGCCAGCAGCCACGGACAGAACTCTGGAAACACCATATATTTT
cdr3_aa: CASSHGQNSGNTIYF

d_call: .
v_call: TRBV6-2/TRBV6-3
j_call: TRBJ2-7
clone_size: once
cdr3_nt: TGTGCCAGCAGTTCGCAGGGGTACGAGCAGTACTTC
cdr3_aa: CASSSQGYEQYF

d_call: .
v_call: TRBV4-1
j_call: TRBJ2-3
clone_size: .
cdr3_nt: TGCGCCAGCAGCTTACAGCACCCCAACCCTAGCACAGATACGCAGTATTTT
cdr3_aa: CASSLQHPNPSTDTQYF

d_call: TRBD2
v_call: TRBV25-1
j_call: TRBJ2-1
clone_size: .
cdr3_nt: TGTGCCAGCAGCAACACGCTAGCGGGGGACAACAATGAGCAGTTCTTC
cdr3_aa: CASSNTLAGDNNEQFF

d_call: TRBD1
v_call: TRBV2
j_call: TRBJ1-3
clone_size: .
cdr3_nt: TGTGCCAGCAGCCCGTGGACAGGGTCTGGAAACACCATATATTTT
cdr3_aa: CASSPWTGSGNTIYF

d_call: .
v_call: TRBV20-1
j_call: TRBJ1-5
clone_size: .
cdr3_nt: TGCAGTGCTAGTCCTGGGTCGGGGATATTTAGCAATCAGCCCCAGCATTTT
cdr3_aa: CSASPGSGIFSNQPQHF

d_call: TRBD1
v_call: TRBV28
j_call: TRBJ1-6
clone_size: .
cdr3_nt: TGTGCCAGCAGACAGGGGAATTCACCCCTCCACTTT
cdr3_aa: CASRQGNSPLHF

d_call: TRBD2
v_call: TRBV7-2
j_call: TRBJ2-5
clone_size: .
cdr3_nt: TGTGCCAGCAGCTTGAGAAGCGGGATCGTCGAGACCCAGTACTTC
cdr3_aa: CASSLRSGIVETQYF

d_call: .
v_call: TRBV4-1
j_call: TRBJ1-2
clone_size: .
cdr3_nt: TGCGCCAGCAGCCAAGAACCCGAGGTTTTCTATGGCTACACCTTC
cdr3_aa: CASSQEPEVFYGYTF

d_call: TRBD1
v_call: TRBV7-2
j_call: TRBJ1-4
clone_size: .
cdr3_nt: TGTGCCAGCAGCTTAGGAACAGGGGTTTCTAATGAAAAACTGTTTTTT
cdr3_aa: CASSLGTGVSNEKLFF

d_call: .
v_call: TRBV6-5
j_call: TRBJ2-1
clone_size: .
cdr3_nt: TGTGCCAGCAGTTACTCGAGAGGCAATGAGCAGTTCTTC
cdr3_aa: CASSYSRGNEQFF

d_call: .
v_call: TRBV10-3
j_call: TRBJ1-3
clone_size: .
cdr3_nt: TGTGCCACCGGTAAACAGGGTACCACTGGAAACACCATATATTTT
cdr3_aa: CATGKQGTTGNTIYF

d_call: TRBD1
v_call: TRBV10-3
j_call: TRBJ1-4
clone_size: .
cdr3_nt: TGTGCCATCCGAAGGACAGGGGATGAAAAACTGTTTTTT
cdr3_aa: CAIRRTGDEKLFF

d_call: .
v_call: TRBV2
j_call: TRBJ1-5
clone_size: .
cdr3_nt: TGTGCCAGCAGTAGTCAGGTTATCAATCAGCCCCAGCATTTT
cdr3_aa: CASSSQVINQPQHF

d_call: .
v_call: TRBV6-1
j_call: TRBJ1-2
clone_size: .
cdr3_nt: TGTGCCAGCAGTGAAGTGGGACTTTGGGGCTACACCTTC
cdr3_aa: CASSEVGLWGYTF

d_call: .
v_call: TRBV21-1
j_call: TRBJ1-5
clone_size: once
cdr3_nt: TGTGCCAGCAGCAAAGGGAAATGGGACTCTCGGGGCAATCAGCCCCAGCATTTT
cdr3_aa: CASSKGKWDSRGNQPQHF

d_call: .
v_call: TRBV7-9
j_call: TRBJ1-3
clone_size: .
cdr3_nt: TGTGCCAGCAGCCCGGCGGGGGATGGAAACACCATATATTTT
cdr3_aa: CASSPAGDGNTIYF